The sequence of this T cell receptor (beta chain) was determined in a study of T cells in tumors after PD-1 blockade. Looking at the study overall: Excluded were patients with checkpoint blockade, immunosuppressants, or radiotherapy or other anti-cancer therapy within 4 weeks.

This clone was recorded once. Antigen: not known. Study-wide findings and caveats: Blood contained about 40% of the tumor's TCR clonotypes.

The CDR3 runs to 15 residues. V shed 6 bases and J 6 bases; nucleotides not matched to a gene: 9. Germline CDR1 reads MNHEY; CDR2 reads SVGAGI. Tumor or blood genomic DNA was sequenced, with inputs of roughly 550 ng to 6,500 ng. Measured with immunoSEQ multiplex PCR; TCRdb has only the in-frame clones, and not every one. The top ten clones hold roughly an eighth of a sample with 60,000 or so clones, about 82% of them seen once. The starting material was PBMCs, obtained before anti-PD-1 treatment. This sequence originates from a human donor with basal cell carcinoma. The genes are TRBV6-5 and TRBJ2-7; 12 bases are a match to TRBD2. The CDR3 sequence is CASSFRLAGVLEQYF. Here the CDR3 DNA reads TGTGCCAGCAGCTTCAGACTAGCGGGGGTTCTCGAGCAGTACTTC.